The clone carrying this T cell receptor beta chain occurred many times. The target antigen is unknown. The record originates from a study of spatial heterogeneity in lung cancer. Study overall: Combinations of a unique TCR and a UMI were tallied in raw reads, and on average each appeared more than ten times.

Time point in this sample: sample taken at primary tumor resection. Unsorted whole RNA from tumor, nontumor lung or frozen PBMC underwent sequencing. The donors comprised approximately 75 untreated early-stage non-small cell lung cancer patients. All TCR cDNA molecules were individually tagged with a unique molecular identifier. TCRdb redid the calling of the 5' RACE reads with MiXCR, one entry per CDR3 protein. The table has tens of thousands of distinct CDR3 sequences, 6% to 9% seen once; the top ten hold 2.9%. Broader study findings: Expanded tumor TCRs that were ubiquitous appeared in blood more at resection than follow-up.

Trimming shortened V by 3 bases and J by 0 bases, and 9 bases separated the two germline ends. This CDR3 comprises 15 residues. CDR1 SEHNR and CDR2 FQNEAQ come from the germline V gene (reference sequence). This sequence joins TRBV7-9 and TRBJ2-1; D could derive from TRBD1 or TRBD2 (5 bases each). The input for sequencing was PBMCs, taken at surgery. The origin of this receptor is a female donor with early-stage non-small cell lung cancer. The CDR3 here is CASSFPGSSYNEQFF. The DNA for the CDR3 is TGTGCCAGCAGCTTCCCAGGGAGCTCCTACAATGAGCAGTTCTTC.